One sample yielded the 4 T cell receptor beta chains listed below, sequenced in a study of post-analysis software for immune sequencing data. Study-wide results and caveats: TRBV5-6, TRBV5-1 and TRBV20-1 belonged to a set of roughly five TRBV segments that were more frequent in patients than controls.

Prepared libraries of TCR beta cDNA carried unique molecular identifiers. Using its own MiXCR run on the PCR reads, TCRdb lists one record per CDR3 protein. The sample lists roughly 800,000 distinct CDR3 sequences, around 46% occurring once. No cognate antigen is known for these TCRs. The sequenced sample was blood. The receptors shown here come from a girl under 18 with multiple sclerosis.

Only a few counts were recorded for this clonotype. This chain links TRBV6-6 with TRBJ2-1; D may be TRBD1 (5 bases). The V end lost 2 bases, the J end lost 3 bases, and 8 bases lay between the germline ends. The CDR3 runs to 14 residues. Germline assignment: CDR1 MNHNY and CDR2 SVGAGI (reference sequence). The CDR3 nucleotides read TGTGCCAGCAGTTACGGGGCGAACTACAATGAGCAGTTCTTC. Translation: CASSYGANYNEQFF.

DNA of the CDR3: TGCGCCAGCAGCCAAGATCAGGGAGGGACCTATGGCTACACCTTC. Its protein is CASSQDQGGTYGYTF. This rearrangement joins TRBV4-1 to TRBJ1-2; D perhaps matches TRBD1 (5 bases). Trimming shortened V by 0 bases and J by 4 bases, and 12 bases separated the two germline ends. The CDR3 sequence is 15 residues long. Germline CDR1 is MGHRA and CDR2 is YSYEKL.

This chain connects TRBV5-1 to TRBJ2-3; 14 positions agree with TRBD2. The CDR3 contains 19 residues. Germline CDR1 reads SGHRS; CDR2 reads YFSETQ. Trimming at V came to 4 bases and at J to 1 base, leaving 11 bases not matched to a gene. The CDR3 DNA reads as TGCGCCAGCAGCCCGGGACTAGCGGGAGAAGCTTACGGCACAGATACGCAGTATTTT. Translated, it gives CASSPGLAGEAYGTDTQYF.

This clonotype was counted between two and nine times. In nucleotides, the CDR3 is TGTGCCAGCAGTCCCAGGGACCTTCTAGTCCGACAGTACTTC. This codes for CASSPRDLLVRQYF. The chain uses TRBV28 and TRBJ2-4; D assignment may be TRBD1 or TRBD2 (5 bases each). There are 14 residues in the CDR3. Germline values: CDR1 MDHEN, CDR2 SYDVKM. V lost 5 bases and J lost 13, with 21 bases in between. The full variable domain, completed using reference TRBV28 and TRBJ2-4, is DVKVTQSSRYLVKRTGEKVFLECVQDMDHENMFWYRQDPGLGLRLIYFSYDVKMKEKGDIPEGYSVSREKKERFSLILESASTNQTSMYLCASSPRDLLVRQYFGAGTRLSVL.